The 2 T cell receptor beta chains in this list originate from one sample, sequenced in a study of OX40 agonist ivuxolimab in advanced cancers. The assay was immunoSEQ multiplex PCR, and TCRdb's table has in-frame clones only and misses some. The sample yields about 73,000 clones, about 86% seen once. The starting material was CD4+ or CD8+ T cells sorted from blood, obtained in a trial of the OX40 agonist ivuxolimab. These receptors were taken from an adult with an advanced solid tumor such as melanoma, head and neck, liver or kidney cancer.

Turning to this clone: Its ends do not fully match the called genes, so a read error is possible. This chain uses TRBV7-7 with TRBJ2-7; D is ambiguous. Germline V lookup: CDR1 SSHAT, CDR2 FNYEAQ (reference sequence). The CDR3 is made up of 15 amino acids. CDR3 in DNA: TGTGCTAGCAGCCCTTCTGATTCTCCGGGTGGAGAGCAGTACTTC. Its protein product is CASSPSDSPGGEQYF. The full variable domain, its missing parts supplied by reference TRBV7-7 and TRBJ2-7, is GAGVSQSPRYKVTKRGQDVTLRCDPISSHATLYWYQQALGQGPEFLTYFNYEAQPDKSGLPSDRFSAERPEGSISTLTIQRTEQRDSAMYRCASSPSDSPGGEQYFGPGTRLTVT.

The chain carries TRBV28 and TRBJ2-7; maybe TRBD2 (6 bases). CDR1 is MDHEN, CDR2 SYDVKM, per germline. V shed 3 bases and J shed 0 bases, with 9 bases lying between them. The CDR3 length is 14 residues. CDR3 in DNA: TGTGCCAGCAGTTTGACGGGAGTCTCCTACGAGCAGTACTTC. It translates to CASSLTGVSYEQYF.